These 30 T cell receptor beta chains were sequenced from one sample in a study of patients and donors after allogeneic stem cell transplantation. One entry per CDR3 protein, called by TCRdb with MiXCR from the RT-PCR reads. The sample shows fewer than 20,000 distinct CDR3 sequences, 27% of them seen only once. The material sequenced was blood, either unsorted or a sorted T cell fraction (not recorded which). Receptors originate from a human donor who was either an allogeneic HSCT recipient or a stem cell or donor lymphocyte infusion donor (not recorded which). It is not recorded whose cells these are; they may come from a transplant donor.

With respect to this clonotype: An end of the junction does not agree with germline; a read error may underlie this. The chain combines TRBV29-1 with TRBJ1-2; no clear D gene. Germline CDR1 SQVTM, CDR2 ANQGSEA. The CDR3 has 12 amino acids. The CDR3 reads CSVQVPNYGFTF. The CDR3 DNA reads as TGCAGCGTTCAAGTGCCTAACTATGGCTTCACCTTC.

V and J are TRBV12-3 or TRBV12-4 and TRBJ1-2; 10 bases match TRBD1. This CDR3 contains 14 residues. V trimming: 3 bases; J trimming: 7 bases; junction bases outside the gene matches: 5. The CDR3 coding sequence is TGTGCCAGCAGTTTCCGTAGACAGGGGGCTGGCTACACCTTC. Translated, it gives CASSFRRQGAGYTF.

This clonotype rates as medium-sized. This rearrangement joins TRBV4-1 to TRBJ2-7; 16 bases align to TRBD2. The V gene end was trimmed by 4 bases and the J gene end by 4 bases; junction bases not matched to a gene: 7. The CDR3 extends over 17 amino acids. Germline-derived CDR1 and CDR2 are MGHRA and YSYEKL. CDR3 residues: CASSPGTSGGAWYEQYF. The CDR3 DNA sequence: TGCGCCAGCAGCCCCGGGACTAGCGGGGGGGCATGGTACGAGCAGTACTTC.

This clonotype was observed a handful of times. The J gene is TRBJ1-1, the V gene TRBV7-9; unclear D gene. The V and J ends lost 4 bases and 6 bases respectively, with 18 bases between them. Germline V lookup: CDR1 SEHNR, CDR2 FQNEAQ (reference sequence). There are 15 residues in the CDR3. The CDR3 coding sequence is TGTGCCAGCAGCTACTACCCCTTGACAATACCTGAAGCTTTCTTT. It codes for CASSYYPLTIPEAFF.

This clonotype was picked up a small number of times. This sequence joins TRBV27 and TRBJ1-5; D is undetermined. From germline, CDR1 is MNHEY and CDR2 SMNVEV (reference sequence). The germline V and J ends were trimmed by 2 bases and 4 bases, with 6 bases remaining between them. The CDR3 has 13 residues. The CDR3 region is CASSLSVNQPQHF. The CDR3 bases are TGTGCCAGCAGTTTAAGCGTTAATCAGCCCCAGCATTTT.

The gene calls are TRBV6-1 and TRBJ1-5; D gene unclear. V was pared by 6 bases and J by 0 bases, with 12 bases between. The CDR3 length is 15 residues. Germline CDR1 and CDR2: MNHNS and SASEGT. The CDR3 sequence: CASRTAPYSNQPQHF. DNA for the CDR3: TGTGCCAGCAGAACAGCTCCATATAGCAATCAGCCCCAGCATTTT.

This clonotype turned up a few times. The chain is built from TRBV6-1 and TRBJ1-2; 7 bases line up with TRBD1. V lost 6 bases to trimming and J lost 0 bases; unmatched junction nucleotides: 1. The CDR3 has 13 residues. Germline V lookup: CDR1 MNHNS, CDR2 SASEGT. CDR3 residues: CASSGTANYGYTF. The CDR3 DNA reads TGTGCCAGCAGCGGGACAGCTAACTATGGCTACACCTTC.

Concerning this clonotype itself: Since a much larger clone is just one base distant, this may be a read error. V gene TRBV4-2 combines with J gene TRBJ1-1, with 7 bases identical to TRBD1. CDR1 is LGHNA and CDR2 is YNFKEQ in the germline V gene. The CDR3 has 15 residues. The CDR3 here is CASSLQEGANTKAFF. CDR3 in DNA: TGTGCCAGCAGCCTCCAAGAGGGGGCGAACACTAAAGCTTTCTTT.

This clonotype has just one count. This chain links TRBV18 with TRBJ1-1; TRBD1 might be the D (6 bases). Germline lookup yields CDR1 KGHSH and CDR2 LQKENI. The CDR3 has 18 amino acids. V lost 2 bases and J 1 base, leaving 20 bases between the germline ends. The CDR3 is CASSPSRGGPRGNTEAFF. CDR3 bases: TGTGCCAGCTCACCATCCCGGGGGGGCCCTAGGGGGAACACTGAAGCTTTCTTT.

In its sample, this clonotype was seen a few times. This rearrangement joins TRBV6-5 to TRBJ1-2; 7 bases agree with TRBD1. Unmatched junction bases numbered 8, after V lost 6 bases and J lost 4 bases. The CDR3 sequence is 14 residues long. Germline V CDR1 and CDR2: MNHEY, SVGAGI. CDR3: CASSRLQGLYGYTF. The CDR3 DNA sequence: TGTGCCAGCAGCCGCTTACAGGGGCTCTATGGCTACACCTTC.

In its sample, this clonotype was seen a few times. The chain joins TRBV6-5 to TRBJ1-2; no reliable D call. The length of the CDR3 is 11 residues. Germline assignment: CDR1 MNHEY and CDR2 SVGAGI. Trimming took 7 bases from V and 11 from J, leaving 14 bases between them. CDR3 sequence reads: CASKNTAGYTF. CDR3 DNA: TGTGCCAGCAAAAACACCGCCGGGTACACCTTC.

As regards this clonotype: A much larger clone differs from this one at a single base, so this may be a read error. The CDR3 region is CASSEGEGVFGHTF. The CDR3 coding sequence is TGTGCCAGCAGTGAAGGAGAGGGAGTTTTTGGCCACACCTTC. The genes are TRBV6-5 and TRBJ1-2, with D hard to call. Germline loops: CDR1 MNHEY, CDR2 SVGAGI. This CDR3 spans 14 amino acids.

Here the CDR3 reads CSVEALHGYTF. The CDR3 DNA reads TGCAGCGTTGAAGCGTTGCATGGCTACACCTTC. The chain carries TRBV29-1 and TRBJ1-2; D unclear. The CDR3 runs to 11 residues. The ends were cut back, 1 base at V and 6 bases at J, with 6 bases in the middle. Per the germline V gene, CDR1 is SQVTM and CDR2 is ANQGSEA.

This chain connects TRBV10-3 to TRBJ1-6; D not resolved. CDR1 and CDR2 (germline): ENHRY, SYGVKD. Deletions cut 4 bases from V and 7 bases from J, with 11 bases between. The CDR3 sequence is 14 residues long. The CDR3 sequence: CAISAKVRNSPLHF. The DNA of the CDR3 is TGTGCCATCAGTGCGAAGGTAAGGAATTCACCCCTCCACTTT.

In DNA, the CDR3 is TGTGCCAGCAGCTTAGCAGTTCCGAATTCACCCCTCCACTTT. This translates into CASSLAVPNSPLHF. The chain has TRBV11-1 and TRBJ1-6; no definite D call. The CDR3 spans 14 residues. Germline V gene data show CDR1 as SGHAT and CDR2 as FQDESV (reference sequence). Trimming took 0 bases from V and 7 from J, leaving 7 bases between them. The entire variable domain, with the rest obtained from reference TRBV11-1 and TRBJ1-6, is as follows: EAEVAQSPRYKITEKSQAVAFWCDPISGHATLYWYRQILGQGPELLVQFQDESVVDDSQLPKDRFSAERLKGVDSTLKIQPAELGDSAMYLCASSLAVPNSPLHFGNGTRLTVT.

This rearrangement joins TRBV5-1 to TRBJ1-2, with a tentative D call TRBD1 (6 bases). This CDR3 has 14 amino acids. The V gene's germline CDR1 is SGHRS and CDR2 YFSETQ. Deletions cut 2 bases from V and 4 bases from J, with 12 bases between. CDR3 region: CASSFLGHFYGYTF. The CDR3 DNA reads TGCGCCAGCAGCTTCCTGGGACATTTCTATGGCTACACCTTC.

In its sample, this clonotype was seen many times. The chain is built from TRBV12-3 or TRBV12-4 and TRBJ1-5, with D hard to call. The CDR3 length is 12 residues. The V end was cut by 3 bases, the J end by 7 bases, with 7 bases between. The CDR3 protein is CASSFGEQPQHF. The DNA of the CDR3 is TGTGCCAGCAGTTTCGGAGAACAGCCCCAGCATTTT.

This clonotype was observed a few times. This rearrangement joins TRBV5-1 to TRBJ1-2; D is undetermined. This CDR3 contains 16 residues. Germline CDR1 SGHRS, CDR2 YFSETQ. The V gene lost 2 bases and the J gene lost 8 bases, with 22 bases spanning the gap. The CDR3, as DNA: TGCGCCAGCAGCTTAGACTTTGTGGGATTTGGCGGAGGCTACACCTTC. This sequence encodes CASSLDFVGFGGGYTF.

The V call is TRBV12-3 or TRBV12-4, the J call TRBJ1-5, with a possible D match to TRBD1 (5 bases). The CDR3 spans 13 residues. Trimming left V 4 bases short and J 6 bases short, with 10 bases between. The CDR3, as DNA: TGTGCCAGCAGTTCCGGGACCAGTCAGCCCCAGCATTTT. Protein product: CASSSGTSQPQHF.

Here the CDR3 reads CSARERGRLSYEQYF. In DNA, the CDR3 is TGCAGTGCTAGAGAAAGGGGCAGGCTCTCCTACGAGCAGTACTTC. The genes are TRBV20-1 and TRBJ2-7; maybe TRBD1 (5 bases). The CDR3 length is 15 residues. Looked up from germline, CDR1 is DFQATT and CDR2 is SNEGSKA (reference sequence). Deletions cut 0 bases from V and 0 bases from J, with 12 bases between.

This clonotype has more than one count but fewer than ten. This chain uses TRBV25-1 with TRBJ1-4, with 8 bases aligning to TRBD1. V gave up 3 bases and J gave up 2 bases; unmatched junction bases: 8. The V gene's germline CDR1 is MGHDK and CDR2 SYGVNS. CDR3 length: 17 amino acids. CDR3 coding DNA: TGTGCCAGCAGTGAGACAGGGGAAAAAGCTACTAATGAAAAACTGTTTTTT. Translating it yields CASSETGEKATNEKLFF.

This sequence joins TRBV15 and TRBJ1-6; a weak D match, TRBD1 (6 bases). This CDR3 spans 13 amino acids. Trimming cost V 5 bases and J 6 bases, with 8 bases left between them. Germline V gene data show CDR1 as LNHNV and CDR2 as YYDKDF (reference sequence). The CDR3 is CATSPGANSPLHF. DNA for the CDR3: TGTGCCACCAGCCCGGGGGCTAATTCACCCCTCCACTTT.

This clonotype was picked up many times. V and J are TRBV12-3 or TRBV12-4 and TRBJ1-5, with a tentative D call TRBD1 (6 bases). The CDR3 is 15 residues long. Trimming removed 1 base from V and 3 bases from J, with 10 bases in between. The CDR3 loop is CASSLGGHSNQPQHF. The CDR3 DNA reads as TGTGCCAGCAGTTTAGGGGGACATTCCAATCAGCCCCAGCATTTT.

J is TRBJ1-5 and V is TRBV12-3 or TRBV12-4; D uncertain. This CDR3 comprises 12 residues. Trimming pared 3 bases from V and 2 bases from J, leaving 2 bases between. The CDR3 region is CASSLGNQPQHF. CDR3 sequence (DNA): TGTGCCAGCAGTTTGGGCAATCAGCCCCAGCATTTT.

The chain couples TRBV12-3 or TRBV12-4 to TRBJ1-2, with D perhaps matching TRBD1 (5 bases). This CDR3 is 18 amino acids long. V lost 3 bases and J 0 bases, leaving 20 bases between the germline ends. The CDR3 DNA sequence: TGTGCCAGCAGTTTTGGGGGTGGAAAAAGTAGGGCTAACTATGGCTACACCTTC. Protein: CASSFGGGKSRANYGYTF.

This clonotype showed up just a few times. The rearrangement joins TRBV27 to TRBJ1-2; D ambiguous. The length of the CDR3 is 14 residues. Germline CDR1 is MNHEY and CDR2 is SMNVEV (reference sequence). Trimming shortened V by 8 bases and J by 4 bases, and 17 bases separated the two germline ends. CDR3 nucleotide sequence: TGTGCCAGCCTGGCTCACGAAGTGGGCTATGGCTACACCTTC. Its translation: CASLAHEVGYGYTF.

This clonotype counts as medium-sized. V and J are TRBV20-1 and TRBJ1-1; D remains unclear. V lost 5 bases and J 7 bases, leaving 8 bases between the germline ends. CDR3 length equals 10 residues. In germline, CDR1 is DFQATT, CDR2 SNEGSKA (reference sequence). Written as DNA, the CDR3 is TGCAGTGCTCCGAAAGGTGAAGCTTTCTTT. This sequence encodes CSAPKGEAFF.

This clonotype was seen a few times. The J gene is TRBJ1-3, the V gene TRBV5-1, with 7 bases lining up with TRBD1. The CDR3 covers 16 residues. J lost 0 bases, V lost 4 bases, and 7 bases had no gene match. The germline V gene encodes CDR1 SGHRS and CDR2 YFSETQ. CDR3 residues: CASSVRDSTSGNTIYF. The CDR3 coding sequence is TGCGCCAGCAGCGTCCGGGACAGCACCTCTGGAAACACCATATATTTT.

The chain combines TRBV30 with TRBJ2-4; maybe TRBD2 (5 bases). From germline, CDR1 is GTSNPN and CDR2 SVGIG (reference sequence). With 3 bases removed from V and 14 bases from J, the gap between germline ends came to 17 bases. The CDR3 length is 12 residues. CDR3 in amino acids: CAWSARASGEYF. CDR3 nucleotides: TGTGCCTGGAGCGCCCGTGCGTCCGGGGAGTACTTC.

This clonotype was seen only a few times. The chain recombines TRBV15 with TRBJ1-6, with D unresolved. This CDR3 spans 15 amino acids. Germline V gene lookup returns CDR1 LNHNV and CDR2 YYDKDF (reference sequence). V shed 5 bases and J shed 0 bases, with 8 bases lying between them. In DNA, the CDR3 is TGTGCCACCAGCCCTTTCAGCTCCTATAATTCACCCCTCCACTTT. This codes for CATSPFSSYNSPLHF.